One sample yielded the 2 T cell receptor beta chains listed below, sequenced in a study of response to subunit inactivated influenza vaccine (dated by TCRdb to the late 2010s). Libraries were built with RT-PCR. Sequencing instrument: Illumina HiSeq 2500. TCRdb took the public reads, trimmed them with fastp at Q25, ran MiXCR for clone calling and kept in-frame beta chains. Every entry covers one CDR3 protein and lists the most common genes and DNA from its rows. The sample contains hundreds of thousands of distinct CDR3 sequences, around a sixth of them found a single time. Jointly, the top ten make up 11% of the sample. Sequencing used PBMCs from blood, obtained less than 13 days after vaccination. The receptors were sampled from a man aged 45 to 65 who received an inactivated influenza vaccine. Donor details come from another sample of the same person, matched by shared clones.

The chain employs TRBV20-1 and TRBJ2-7, with 8 bases identical to TRBD1. The CDR3 is 14 amino acids. Germline CDR1 DFQATT, CDR2 SNEGSKA (reference sequence). The trim removed 3 bases at V and 5 bases at J, leaving 9 bases unmatched. The CDR3 bases are TGCAGTGCTAGGTCCCACAGGGGGAAGGACGAGCAGTACTTC. This sequence encodes CSARSHRGKDEQYF.

As for this clonotype: Just one base apart from a much larger clone, this may be a read error. The CDR3 DNA reads as TGTGCCAGCAGAGGACTGAGCCCTACCAAAAACATTCAGTACTTC. Translated: CASRGLSPTKNIQYF. J is TRBJ2-4 and V is TRBV28; a weak D match, TRBD2 (5 bases). CDR1 is MDHEN, CDR2 SYDVKM, per germline. V was cut by 6 bases and J by 2 bases, with 14 bases left in between. This CDR3 is 15 amino acids long.